This T cell receptor beta chain was captured by sequencing in a study of T cells in Graves' hyperthyroidism and ophthalmopathy. Study background: Blood was drawn when the patient was first diagnosed and still untreated.

This clonotype was found many times. Its specificity is not known. Study-level results: Most thyroid-expanded clonotypes above 0.001 were also found in blood. A 13 V-J model separated ophthalmopathy from stable hyperthyroidism.

The CDR3 is made up of 15 amino acids. CDR1 and CDR2 (germline): MDHEN, SYDVKM. The V gene lost 0 bases and the J gene lost 1 base, with 9 bases spanning the gap. An approximately 10 ml volume of fresh peripheral blood provided the PBMCs. RNA transcripts served as the template for amplifying TCR beta CDR3 regions. During a first-round RT-PCR of the TCR CDR3, the HTBI primer set was used. TCRdb independently ran MiXCR on the multiplex PCR reads; one entry per CDR3 protein. The sample holds hundreds of thousands of distinct CDR3 sequences; over 12% are singletons and the top ten take around 4.5%. This chain connects TRBV28 to TRBJ1-1; D call uncertain. The sequencing sample was made of blood. The source of this sequence is a woman aged 40 to 55 with Graves' ophthalmopathy. CDR3 nucleotides: TGTGCCAGCAGTTTATGGAGCAGCCGGAACACTGAAGCTTTCTTT. This gives the protein CASSLWSSRNTEAFF.